Here is one T cell receptor beta chain with its context. The data belong to a study of early T cells in non-severe SARS-CoV-2 infection. On the study more broadly: Sequenced bulk RNA came from whole blood that was unsorted, and chains were unpaired.

Unique molecular identifiers were attached to individual cDNA molecules. TCRdb reprocessed the 5' RACE reads via MiXCR and lists one record per CDR3 protein. The table records about 61,000 distinct CDR3 sequences, roughly a tenth of them present only once. Specimen: whole blood. The clonotype originates from an adult who was a healthcare worker with PCR-confirmed SARS-CoV-2 infection or an uninfected control (not recorded which).

The CDR3 sequence is CASSQEASVNTEAFF. Written as DNA, the CDR3 is TGTGCCAGCAGCCAAGAAGCGTCGGTGAACACTGAAGCTTTCTTT. V is TRBV3-1 and J is TRBJ1-1; D remains unclear. V was shortened by 0 bases and J by 0 bases, with 8 bases between the two germline ends. The CDR3 runs to 15 residues. The germline V gene encodes CDR1 LGHDT and CDR2 YNNKEL (reference sequence).